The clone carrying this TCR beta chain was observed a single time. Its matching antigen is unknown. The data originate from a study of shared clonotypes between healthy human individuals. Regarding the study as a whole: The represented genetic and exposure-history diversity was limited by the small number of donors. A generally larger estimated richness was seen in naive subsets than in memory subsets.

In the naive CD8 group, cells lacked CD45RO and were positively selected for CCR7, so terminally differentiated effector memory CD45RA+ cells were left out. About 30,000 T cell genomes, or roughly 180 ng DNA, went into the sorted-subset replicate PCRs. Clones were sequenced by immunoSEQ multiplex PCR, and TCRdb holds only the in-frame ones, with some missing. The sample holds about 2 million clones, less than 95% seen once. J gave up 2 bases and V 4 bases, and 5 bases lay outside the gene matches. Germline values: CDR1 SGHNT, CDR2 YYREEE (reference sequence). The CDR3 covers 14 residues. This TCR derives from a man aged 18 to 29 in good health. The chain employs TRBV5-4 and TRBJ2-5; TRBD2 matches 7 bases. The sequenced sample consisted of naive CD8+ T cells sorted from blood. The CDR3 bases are TGTGCCAGCAGCATACGGGACTATCAAGAGACCCAGTACTTC. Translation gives CASSIRDYQETQYF.